This T cell receptor beta chain was retrieved from a study of T cells expressing NK-cell markers. Study-level information: Repertoires of TCR beta were obtained from T cells sorted as CD3+CD56+NKG2C+, CD3+CD56+NKG2C- and CD3+CD56-NKG2C+.

After re-calling the 5' RACE reads, TCRdb lists one entry per CDR3 protein, DNA absent. The table lists 550,000 to 600,000 distinct CDR3 sequences. CDR1 is ENHRY and CDR2 is SYGVKD in the germline V gene. The CDR3 consists of 16 residues. The V gene is TRBV10-3, the J gene TRBJ2-4; TCRdb indicates TRBD1, and absent DNA this call remains unverified. The material sequenced was blood T cells: a sorted CD56 or NKG2C T cell subset, CD4+ or CD8+ T cells, or bulk PBMC T cells (not recorded which). The sequence came from a man in his late teens or twenties in good health. The CDR3 is CAISESRGLAKNIQYF.